This T cell receptor (beta chain) was documented in a study of CD8+ T cells in alopecia areata. Details on this clone: The antigen is undetermined.

General study findings and limits: Mouse data revealed clearer TCR sharing than patient data did, a gap possibly tied to HLA. Relative to normal scalp, lesional scalp, especially alopecia totalis/universalis, showed higher clonality. Sequencing of scalp samples also includes resident alphabeta T cells from normal skin.

Treatment of the sample: oral pan-JAK inhibitor, 5-10 mg twice daily. Reverse transcription of extracted RNA yielded cDNA, which provided the sequencing template. Generated by immunoSEQ multiplex PCR, the TCRdb table keeps only in-frame clones and is missing some. The table records some 80,000 clones, around 66% of them present only once. Germline values: CDR1 SGHTS, CDR2 YDEGEE. CDR3 length equals 15 residues. Trimming stripped 0 bases from V and 5 bases from J, with 12 bases between. The source is a human donor with alopecia areata. V usage is TRBV5-8 and J usage is TRBJ2-1; TRBD1 or TRBD2 may be the D gene (5 bases each). Specimen: CD8+ T cells sorted from blood, collected at week 24, from a patient treated with tofacitinib. The CDR3 DNA is TGTGCCAGCAGCTTGGACAGAGGGGTCAACAATGAGCAGTTCTTC. It is translated as CASSLDRGVNNEQFF.